This T cell receptor beta chain stems from a study of OX40 agonist ivuxolimab in advanced cancers. Clones were sequenced by immunoSEQ multiplex PCR, and TCRdb holds only the in-frame ones, with some missing. The sample consists of about 75,000 clones, 90% of them appearing once. Germline V gene sequence: CDR1 MDHEN, CDR2 SYDVKM. Trimming shortened V by 7 bases and J by 3 bases, and 15 bases separated the two germline ends. There are 15 residues in the CDR3. The chain combines TRBV28 with TRBJ1-4; D gene ambiguous. This sequence originates from an adult with an advanced solid tumor such as melanoma, head and neck, liver or kidney cancer. This specimen was CD4+ or CD8+ T cells sorted from blood, taken in a trial of the OX40 agonist ivuxolimab. CDR3 sequence reads: CASTSILAANEKLFF. In DNA form, the CDR3 reads TGTGCCAGCACCTCGATTCTGGCAGCTAATGAAAAACTGTTTTTT. Variable domain in full (rest from reference TRBV28 and TRBJ1-4): DVKVTQSSRYLVKRTGEKVFLECVQDMDHENMFWYRQDPGLGLRLIYFSYDVKMKEKGDIPEGYSVSREKKERFSLILESASTNQTSMYLCASTSILAANEKLFFGSGTQLSVL.